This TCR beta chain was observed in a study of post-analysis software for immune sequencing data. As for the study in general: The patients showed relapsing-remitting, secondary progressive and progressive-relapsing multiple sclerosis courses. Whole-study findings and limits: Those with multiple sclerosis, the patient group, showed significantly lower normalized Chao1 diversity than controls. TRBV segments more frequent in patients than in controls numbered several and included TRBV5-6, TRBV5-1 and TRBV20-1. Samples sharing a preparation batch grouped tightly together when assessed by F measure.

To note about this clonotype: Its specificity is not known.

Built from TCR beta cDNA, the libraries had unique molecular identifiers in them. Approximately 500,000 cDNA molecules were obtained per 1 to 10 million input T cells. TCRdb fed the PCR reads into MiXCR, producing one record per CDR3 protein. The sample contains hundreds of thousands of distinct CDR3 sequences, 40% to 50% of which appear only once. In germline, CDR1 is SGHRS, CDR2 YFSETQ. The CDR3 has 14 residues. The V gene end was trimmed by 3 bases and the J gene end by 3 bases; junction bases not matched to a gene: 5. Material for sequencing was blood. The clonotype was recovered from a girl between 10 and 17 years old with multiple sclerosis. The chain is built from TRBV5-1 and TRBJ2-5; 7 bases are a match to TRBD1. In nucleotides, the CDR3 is TGCGCCAGCAGCTCGTACAGGGGAGAAGAGACCCAGTACTTC. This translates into CASSSYRGEETQYF.